These 12 T cell receptor beta chains originate from one sample sequenced in a study of blood T cell repertoires in COVID-19. Profiled with immunoSEQ multiplex PCR; TCRdb holds only in-frame clones, not every one. The sample yields more than 300,000 clones, around 87% seen once. The specimen was peripheral blood. The origin of the receptors is a woman aged 25 to 39 with COVID-19, enrolled during active disease.

The V call is TRBV7-9, the J call TRBJ2-7, with 9 bases that match TRBD2. Germline V CDR1 and CDR2: SEHNR, FQNEAQ (reference sequence). This CDR3 comprises 19 residues. V lost 1 base to trimming and J lost 2 bases; unmatched junction nucleotides: 15. The CDR3, as DNA: TGTGCCAGCAGCTTAGTAGGAGGGGGCGTAGTAGCGGGAGCCTACGAGCAGTACTTC. The encoded protein is CASSLVGGGVVAGAYEQYF.

The chain employs TRBV19 and TRBJ1-5; 7 bases line up with TRBD1. The CDR3 length is 15 residues. In germline, CDR1 is LNHDA, CDR2 SQIVND (reference sequence). The V gene end was trimmed by 5 bases and the J gene end by 4 bases; junction bases not matched to a gene: 8. As DNA, the CDR3 is TGTGCCAGTAGTCGGAACCGGGACAGAAATCAGCCCCAGCATTTT. The encoded protein is CASSRNRDRNQPQHF.

The V and J genes are TRBV5-4 and TRBJ2-3; 7 bases align to TRBD2. Germline loops: CDR1 SGHNT, CDR2 YYREEE (reference sequence). V dropped 0 bases and J dropped 4; count of bases not matched to a gene: 5. The CDR3 spans 15 residues. For the CDR3, the DNA is TGTGCCAGCAGCTTGGATGGGGGGGAGGCAGATACGCAGTATTTT. This codes for CASSLDGGEADTQYF. Variable domain in full (rest from reference TRBV5-4 and TRBJ2-3): ETGVTQSPTHLIKTRGQQVTLRCSSQSGHNTVSWYQQALGQGPQFIFQYYREEENGRGNFPPRFSGLQFPNYSSELNVNALELDDSALYLCASSLDGGEADTQYFGPGTRLTVL.

Here the CDR3 reads CASAPGGFYNEQFF. The CDR3 DNA reads TGTGCTAGTGCTCCAGGGGGGTTCTACAATGAGCAGTTCTTC. The chain is built from TRBV12-5 and TRBJ2-1, with D perhaps matching TRBD1 (7 bases). The V gene lost 7 bases and the J gene lost 3 bases, with 13 bases spanning the gap. CDR1 LGHNT and CDR2 FRNRAP come from the germline V gene. The length of the CDR3 is 14 residues.

The V and J genes are TRBV5-1 and TRBJ2-7; 7 positions match TRBD2. CDR3 length equals 14 residues. Germline V gene lookup returns CDR1 SGHRS and CDR2 YFSETQ. The V and J ends lost 2 bases and 0 bases, in that order; junction bases with no gene match: 2. The CDR3 DNA sequence: TGCGCCAGCAGCTTAACTAGCGCCTCCTACGAGCAGTACTTC. This translates into CASSLTSASYEQYF.

This clone was found once. The V gene is TRBV5-6, the J gene TRBJ1-2, with 12 bases lining up with TRBD1. The germline CDR1 and CDR2 sequences are SGHDT and YYEEEE. This CDR3 is built from 15 residues. J lost 8 bases, V lost 0 bases, and 5 bases had no gene match. The CDR3 here is CASSLGDRGHLGYTF. CDR3 DNA: TGTGCCAGCAGCTTGGGGGACAGGGGGCACTTGGGCTACACCTTC.

The CDR3 spells CASSYSQGREAFF. CDR3 DNA: TGTGCCAGCAGTTACTCGCAGGGAAGGGAAGCTTTCTTT. This rearrangement joins TRBV6-5 to TRBJ1-1, with D perhaps TRBD1 (5 bases). Germline CDR1 reads MNHEY; CDR2 reads SVGAGI. With 0 bases removed from V and 8 bases from J, the gap between germline ends came to 10 bases. This CDR3 comprises 13 residues.

The chain has TRBV5-4 and TRBJ1-4; maybe TRBD1 (6 bases). Trimming removed 0 bases at V and 4 bases at J, with 16 bases between. In germline, CDR1 is SGHNT, CDR2 YYREEE (reference sequence). The CDR3 totals 17 residues. The CDR3 here is CASSLGPGTNFNEKLFF. CDR3 nucleotide sequence: TGTGCCAGCAGCTTGGGCCCCGGGACAAACTTTAATGAAAAACTGTTTTTT.

The rearrangement joins TRBV2 to TRBJ2-1; 7 bases map to TRBD2. CDR3 length: 10 amino acids. From germline, CDR1 is SNHLY and CDR2 FYNNEI. Germline trimming cut 5 bases from V and 14 bases from J; bases unmatched to any gene: 3. The DNA for the CDR3 is TGTGCCAGCAGTCGGGGGAGGGAGTTCTTC. It is translated as CASSRGREFF.

The genes are TRBV27 and TRBJ2-1; 9 bases align to TRBD2. The V segment lost 6 bases and the J segment 6 bases; nucleotides outside the gene matches: 9. The CDR3 totals 15 residues. Germline V CDR1 and CDR2: MNHEY, SMNVEV (reference sequence). The CDR3 is CASRLAGVSLNEQFF. CDR3 coding DNA: TGTGCCAGCAGGTTAGCGGGAGTCTCCCTCAATGAGCAGTTCTTC.

The genes are TRBV29-1 and TRBJ2-7, with 10 bases fitting TRBD2. The CDR3 consists of 15 residues. V shed 4 bases, J shed 3 bases, and the junction held 9 bases outside the gene matches. CDR1 is SQVTM, CDR2 ANQGSEA, per germline. The CDR3 protein is CSVVPGTSENYEQYF. CDR3 nucleotide sequence: TGCAGCGTTGTACCCGGGACTAGCGAAAACTACGAGCAGTACTTC.

This clone was seen only once. The chain joins TRBV27 to TRBJ1-1; D is perhaps TRBD1 (6 bases). Germline lookup yields CDR1 MNHEY and CDR2 SMNVEV (reference sequence). The CDR3 runs to 17 residues. The germline V and J ends were trimmed by 0 bases and 0 bases, with 14 bases remaining between them. As DNA, the CDR3 is TGTGCCAGCAGTTTATCGGTCAGGGGCACGATGAACACTGAAGCTTTCTTT. Translating gives CASSLSVRGTMNTEAFF.